This TCR beta chain was profiled in a study of blood T cell repertoires in COVID-19. Whole-study context: The United States, Italy and Spain provided the acute and convalescent COVID-19 samples. PBMCs, B-cell-depleted T cells, or T cells provided the cDNA or gDNA that made up the material.

This clone showed up just once. As processed by the authors: Amplification of reference gene primers was used by the study to estimate nucleated cell counts. This table comes from immunoSEQ multiplex PCR, and its TCRdb copy is limited to in-frame clones, with some not included. V, J and clone size derive from that table, while D and trimming were established from the DNA sequence. In the table there are around 200,000 clones, approximately 86% of which are singletons. This sequence originates from a man aged 35 to 55 with active or convalescent COVID-19. Sequencing was performed on peripheral blood.

As DNA, the CDR3 is TGTGCCAGCAGTGACAGTATCTACGAGCAGTACTTC. Residues: CASSDSIYEQYF. The V and J genes are TRBV6-1 and TRBJ2-7, with D uncertain. The length of the CDR3 is 12 residues. V lost 3 bases and J 3 bases, leaving 6 bases between the germline ends. Germline V gives CDR1 MNHNS, CDR2 SASEGT.